One and the same sample provided the 11 T cell receptor beta chains below, sequenced in a study of CD8+CD57+ T cells in acquired aplastic anemia. Genomic DNA, the template, was used for profiling of the TCR beta VDJ and CDR3. TCRdb analysed the reads with MiXCR anew, one entry per CDR3 protein. The repertoire holds about 110,000 distinct CDR3 sequences, with approximately 49% as singletons. Sequencing was carried out using sorted CD4+, CD8+, or CD8+CD57+ T cells (not recorded which) from PBMCs. These receptors were obtained from a human donor in good health, serving as a control.

The V and J genes are TRBV9 and TRBJ1-1; D ambiguous. CDR1 SGDLS and CDR2 YYNGEE come from the germline V gene. This CDR3 comprises 13 residues. Trimming cost V 1 base and J 0 bases, with 4 bases left between them. CDR3 coding DNA: TGTGCCAGCAGCGTATACATGAACACTGAAGCTTTCTTT. Amino acids: CASSVYMNTEAFF.

This chain's CDR3 is CASSSYVEQFF. The DNA for the CDR3 is TGTGCCAGTAGTTCGTACGTTGAGCAGTTCTTC. The chain is built from TRBV19 and TRBJ2-1; D unresolved. The germline gives CDR1 LNHDA, CDR2 SQIVND (reference sequence). The CDR3 totals 11 residues. V lost 5 bases and J lost 9, with 8 bases in between.

This CDR3 is CASSLTGQGTYNSPLHF. CDR3 coding DNA: TGTGCCAGCAGCTTAACAGGGCAGGGGACCTATAATTCACCCCTCCACTTT. The rearrangement links TRBV7-8 to TRBJ1-6; possible D gene TRBD1, 6 bases. Trimming removed 2 bases at V and 2 bases at J, with 13 bases between. Germline values: CDR1 SGHVS, CDR2 FQNEAQ. This CDR3 contains 17 residues.

V usage is TRBV5-3 and J usage is TRBJ2-7; possibly TRBD1 or TRBD2 for D (5 bases each). TRBV5-3 is flagged as an ORF with uncertain function. This CDR3 region has 13 residues. With 8 bases removed from V and 4 bases from J, the gap between germline ends came to 16 bases. The CDR3 region has the DNA TGTGCCAGCAGCCGCGAGAGGGGATACGAGCAGTACTTC. This sequence encodes CASSRERGYEQYF.

This clonotype was counted many times. J is TRBJ1-2 and V is TRBV6-1; unclear D gene. V gave up 5 bases and J gave up 8 bases, with 18 bases separating them. The CDR3 totals 14 residues. Germline V gene lookup returns CDR1 MNHNS and CDR2 SASEGT. CDR3 amino acids: CASSPEPRGGGYTF. CDR3 sequence (DNA): TGTGCCAGCAGTCCCGAGCCTCGGGGTGGCGGCTACACCTTC.

This clonotype is classed as medium-sized. V is TRBV4-1 and J is TRBJ2-1, with D unresolved. V was cut by 0 bases and J by 10 bases, with 7 bases left in between. This CDR3 contains 12 residues. The germline V gene encodes CDR1 MGHRA and CDR2 YSYEKL. CDR3 DNA sequence: TGCGCCAGCAGCCAAGATGGACGGGAGCAGTTCTTC. Protein: CASSQDGREQFF.

This clonotype was observed many times. The chain carries TRBV7-6 and TRBJ2-1; TRBD2 matches at 8 bases. This CDR3 comprises 15 residues. Trimming removed 1 base from V and 7 bases from J; junction bases left unmatched: 6. Germline CDR1 SGHVS, CDR2 FNYEAQ. The CDR3 sequence is CASSLGYGTSNEQFF. CDR3 nucleotide sequence: TGTGCCAGCAGCTTAGGGTACGGGACTAGTAATGAGCAGTTCTTC.

The CDR3 DNA reads as TGTGCCAGGACCCTATCTGGGGCCAACGTCCTGACTTTC. Translating gives CARTLSGANVLTF. V is TRBV2 and J is TRBJ2-6; D unclear. V was trimmed by 9 bases and J by 1 base, leaving 7 bases between them. The CDR3 sequence is 13 residues long. Germline-derived CDR1 and CDR2 are SNHLY and FYNNEI.

The V gene is TRBV5-4, the J gene TRBJ1-1, with a weak D call TRBD1 (5 bases). The CDR3 runs to 14 residues. Germline loops: CDR1 SGHNT, CDR2 YYREEE (reference sequence). The ends were cut back, 1 base at V and 1 base at J, with 8 bases in the middle. The CDR3 spells CASSLPRGNTEAFF. The CDR3 DNA reads as TGTGCCAGCAGCTTGCCAAGGGGGAACACTGAAGCTTTCTTT.

This clonotype was picked up a small number of times. The genes are TRBV19 and TRBJ1-5; a weak D match, TRBD1 (5 bases). The CDR3 contains 12 residues. Germline V gene sequence: CDR1 LNHDA, CDR2 SQIVND (reference sequence). Trimming took off 10 bases at V and 8 bases at J, with 15 bases between the two ends. The CDR3 loop is CATGAGREPQHF. The DNA of the CDR3 is TGTGCCACTGGGGCGGGTCGGGAGCCCCAGCATTTT. Looking up the rest from reference TRBV19 and TRBJ1-5 gives the full variable domain: DGGITQSPKYLFRKEGQNVTLSCEQNLNHDAMYWYRQDPGQGLRLIYYSQIVNDFQKGDIAEGYSVSREKKESFPLTVTSAQKNPTAFYLCATGAGREPQHFGDGTRLSIL.

With regard to this clonotype: Its ends do not fully match the called genes, so a read error is possible. The chain links TRBV2 to TRBJ1-1; TRBD1 aligns across 9 bases. The germline V gene encodes CDR1 SNHLY and CDR2 FYNNEI. The CDR3 is 14 residues long. The CDR3 here is CASGDREMNTEAFF. Here the CDR3 DNA reads TGTGCCAGCGGGGACAGGGAAATGAACACTGAAGCCTTCTTT.